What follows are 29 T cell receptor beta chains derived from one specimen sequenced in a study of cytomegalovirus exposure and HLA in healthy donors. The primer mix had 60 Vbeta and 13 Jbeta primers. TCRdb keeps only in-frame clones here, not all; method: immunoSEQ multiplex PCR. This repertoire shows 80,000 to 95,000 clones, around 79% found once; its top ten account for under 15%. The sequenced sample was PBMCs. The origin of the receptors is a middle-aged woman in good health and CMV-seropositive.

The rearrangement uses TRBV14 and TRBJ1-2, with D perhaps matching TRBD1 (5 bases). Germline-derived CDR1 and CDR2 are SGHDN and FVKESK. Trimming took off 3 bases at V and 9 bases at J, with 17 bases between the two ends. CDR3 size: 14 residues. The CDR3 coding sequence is TGTGCCAGCAGCCAGAGGCTAGGGGATCGGAGCTACACCTTC. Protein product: CASSQRLGDRSYTF. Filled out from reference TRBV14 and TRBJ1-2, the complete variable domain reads EAGVTQFPSHSVIEKGQTVTLRCDPISGHDNLYWYRRVMGKEIKFLLHFVKESKQDESGMPNNRFLAERTGGTYSTLKVQPAELEDSGVYFCASSQRLGDRSYTFGSGTRLTVV.

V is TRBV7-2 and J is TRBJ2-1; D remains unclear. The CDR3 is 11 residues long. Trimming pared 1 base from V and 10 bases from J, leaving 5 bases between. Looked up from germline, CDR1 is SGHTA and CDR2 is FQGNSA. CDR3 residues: CASSLDTEQFF. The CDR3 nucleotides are TGTGCCAGCAGCTTAGACACCGAGCAGTTCTTC.

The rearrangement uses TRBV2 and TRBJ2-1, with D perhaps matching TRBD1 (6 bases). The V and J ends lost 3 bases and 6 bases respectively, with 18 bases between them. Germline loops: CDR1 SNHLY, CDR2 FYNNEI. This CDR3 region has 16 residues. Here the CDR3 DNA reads TGTGCCAGCAGTGACCCCCGACAGGCGGCGGGCAATGAGCAGTTCTTC. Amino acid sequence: CASSDPRQAAGNEQFF.

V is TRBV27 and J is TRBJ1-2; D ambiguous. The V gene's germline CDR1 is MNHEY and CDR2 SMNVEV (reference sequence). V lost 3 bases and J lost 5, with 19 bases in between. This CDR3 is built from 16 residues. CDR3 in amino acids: CASSFSPGRDRYGYTF. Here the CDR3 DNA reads TGTGCCAGCAGTTTCTCCCCCGGGAGGGATCGGTATGGCTACACCTTC.

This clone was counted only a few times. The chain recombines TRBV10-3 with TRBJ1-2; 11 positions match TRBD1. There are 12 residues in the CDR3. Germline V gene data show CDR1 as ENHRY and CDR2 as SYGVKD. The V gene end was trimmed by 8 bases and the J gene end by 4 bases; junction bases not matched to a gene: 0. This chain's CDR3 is CAIGTGGYGYTF. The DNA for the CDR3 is TGTGCCATCGGGACAGGGGGCTATGGCTACACCTTC.

DNA for the CDR3: TGTGCCAGCAGTTTGACAGAGGTCCGATATGGCTACACCTTC. Its protein product is CASSLTEVRYGYTF. The chain is built from TRBV28 and TRBJ1-2; weak D call: TRBD1 (5 bases). Looked up from germline, CDR1 is MDHEN and CDR2 is SYDVKM. Trimming removed 3 bases from V and 5 bases from J, with 13 bases in between. This CDR3 comprises 14 residues.

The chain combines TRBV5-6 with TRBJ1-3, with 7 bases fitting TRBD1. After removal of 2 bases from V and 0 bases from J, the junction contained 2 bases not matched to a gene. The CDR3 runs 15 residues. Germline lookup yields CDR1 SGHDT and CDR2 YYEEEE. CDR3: CASSFPGGSGNTIYF. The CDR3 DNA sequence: TGTGCCAGCAGCTTTCCAGGGGGCTCTGGAAACACCATATATTTT.

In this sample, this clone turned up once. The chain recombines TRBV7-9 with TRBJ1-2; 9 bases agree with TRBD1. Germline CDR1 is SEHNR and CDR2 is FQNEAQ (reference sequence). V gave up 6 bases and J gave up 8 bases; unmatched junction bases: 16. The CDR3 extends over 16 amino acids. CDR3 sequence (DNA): TGTGCCAGCAGTAATGGGGAAAAACAGGGGGCCGGAGGCTACACCTTC. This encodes CASSNGEKQGAGGYTF.

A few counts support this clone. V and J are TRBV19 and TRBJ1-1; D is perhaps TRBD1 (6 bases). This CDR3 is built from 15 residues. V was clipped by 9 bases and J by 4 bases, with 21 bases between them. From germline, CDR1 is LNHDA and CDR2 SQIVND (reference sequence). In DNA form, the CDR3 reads TGTGCCAGCCGTCCGCGGGGGGCAAGGACCACTGAAGCTTTCTTT. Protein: CASRPRGARTTEAFF.

The CDR3 spells CATSGENYGYTF. For the CDR3, the DNA is TGTGCCACCAGCGGGGAGAACTATGGCTACACCTTC. V and J are TRBV15 and TRBJ1-2, with D unresolved. This CDR3 has 12 residues. The V gene's germline CDR1 is LNHNV and CDR2 YYDKDF (reference sequence). The ends were cut back, 5 bases at V and 2 bases at J, with 6 bases in the middle.

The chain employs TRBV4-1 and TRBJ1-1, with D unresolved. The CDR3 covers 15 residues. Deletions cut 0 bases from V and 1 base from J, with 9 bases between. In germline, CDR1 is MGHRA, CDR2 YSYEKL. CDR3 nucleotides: TGCGCCAGCAGCCAAGAACAGAATTCGAACACTGAAGCTTTCTTT. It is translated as CASSQEQNSNTEAFF.

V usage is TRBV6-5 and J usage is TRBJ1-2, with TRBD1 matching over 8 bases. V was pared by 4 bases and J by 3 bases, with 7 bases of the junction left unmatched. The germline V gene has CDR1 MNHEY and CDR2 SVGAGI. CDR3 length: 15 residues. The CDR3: CASSSSPDRDYGYTF. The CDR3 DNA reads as TGTGCCAGCAGTTCTTCCCCGGACAGGGACTATGGCTACACCTTC.

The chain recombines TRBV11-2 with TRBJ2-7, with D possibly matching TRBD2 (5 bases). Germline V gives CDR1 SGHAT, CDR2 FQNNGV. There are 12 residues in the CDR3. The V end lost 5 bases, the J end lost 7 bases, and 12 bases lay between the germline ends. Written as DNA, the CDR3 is TGTGCCAGCAGCCCGCAAAGAGGGGAGCAGTACTTC. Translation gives CASSPQRGEQYF.

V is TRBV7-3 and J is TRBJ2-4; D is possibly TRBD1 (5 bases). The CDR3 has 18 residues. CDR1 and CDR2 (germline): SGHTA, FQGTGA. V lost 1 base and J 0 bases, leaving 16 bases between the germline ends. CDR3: CASSLNVAGRGAKNIQYF. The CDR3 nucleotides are TGTGCCAGCAGCTTAAACGTTGCAGGGCGAGGAGCCAAAAACATTCAGTACTTC.

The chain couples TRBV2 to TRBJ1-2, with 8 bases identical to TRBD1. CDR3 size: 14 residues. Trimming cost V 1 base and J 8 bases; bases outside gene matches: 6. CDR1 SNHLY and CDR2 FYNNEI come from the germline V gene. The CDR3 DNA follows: TGTGCCAGCAGTGAAGTTGGACAGGGAGGAGGCTACACCTTC. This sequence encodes CASSEVGQGGGYTF.

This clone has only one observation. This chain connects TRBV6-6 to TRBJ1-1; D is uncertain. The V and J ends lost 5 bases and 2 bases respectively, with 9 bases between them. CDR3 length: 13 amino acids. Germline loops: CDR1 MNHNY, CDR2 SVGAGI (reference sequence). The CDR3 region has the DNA TGTGCCAGCAGTCAGCAGACTAACACTGAAGCTTTCTTT. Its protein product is CASSQQTNTEAFF.

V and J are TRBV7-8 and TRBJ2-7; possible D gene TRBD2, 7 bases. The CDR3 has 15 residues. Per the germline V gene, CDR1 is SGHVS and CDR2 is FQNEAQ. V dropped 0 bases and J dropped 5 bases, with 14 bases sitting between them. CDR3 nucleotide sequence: TGTGCCAGCAGCTTAGCGGGGGGGCGGTCCCACGAGCAGTACTTC. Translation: CASSLAGGRSHEQYF.

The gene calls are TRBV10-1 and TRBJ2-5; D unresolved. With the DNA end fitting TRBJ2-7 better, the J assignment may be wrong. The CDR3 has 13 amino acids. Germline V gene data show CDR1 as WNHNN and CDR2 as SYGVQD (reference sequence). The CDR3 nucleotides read TGCGCCAGCAGTTCAAATCAACTCCACGAGCAGTACTTC. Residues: CASSSNQLHEQYF.

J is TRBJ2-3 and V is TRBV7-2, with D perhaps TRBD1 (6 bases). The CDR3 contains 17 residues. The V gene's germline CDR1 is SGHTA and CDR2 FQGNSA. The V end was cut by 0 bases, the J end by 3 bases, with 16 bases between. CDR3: CASSLARRGGGTDTQYF. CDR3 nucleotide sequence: TGTGCCAGCAGCTTAGCACGTAGAGGGGGTGGGACAGATACGCAGTATTTT.

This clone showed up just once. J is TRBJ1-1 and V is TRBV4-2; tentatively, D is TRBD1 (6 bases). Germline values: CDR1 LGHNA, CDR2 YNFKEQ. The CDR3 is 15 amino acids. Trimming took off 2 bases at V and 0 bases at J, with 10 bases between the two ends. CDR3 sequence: CASSQLQGMNTEAFF. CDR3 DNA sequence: TGTGCCAGCAGCCAACTTCAGGGGATGAACACTGAAGCTTTCTTT.

The CDR3 region is CASTPEGYGYTF. CDR3 nucleotides: TGTGCCAGTACCCCGGAGGGCTATGGCTACACCTTC. The genes are TRBV19 and TRBJ1-2; the D is unclear. V was pared by 7 bases and J by 4 bases, with 10 bases between. The germline gives CDR1 LNHDA, CDR2 SQIVND (reference sequence). The CDR3 has 12 residues.

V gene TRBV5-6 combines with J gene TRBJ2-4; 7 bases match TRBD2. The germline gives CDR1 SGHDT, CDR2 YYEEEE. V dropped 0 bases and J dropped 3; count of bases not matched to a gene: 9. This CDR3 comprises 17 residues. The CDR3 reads CASSLAGWGGDKNIQYF. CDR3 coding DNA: TGTGCCAGCAGCTTGGCCGGGTGGGGGGGTGACAAAAACATTCAGTACTTC. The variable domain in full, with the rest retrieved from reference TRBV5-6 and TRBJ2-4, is DAGVTQSPTHLIKTRGQQVTLRCSPKSGHDTVSWYQQALGQGPQFIFQYYEEEERQRGNFPDRFSGHQFPNYSSELNVNALLLGDSALYLCASSLAGWGGDKNIQYFGAGTRLSVL.

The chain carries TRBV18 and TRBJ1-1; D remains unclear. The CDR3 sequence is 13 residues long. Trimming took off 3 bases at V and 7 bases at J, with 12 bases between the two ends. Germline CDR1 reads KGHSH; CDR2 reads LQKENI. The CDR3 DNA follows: TGTGCCAGCTCACCGGGAGGAAACCTTGAAGCTTTCTTT. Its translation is CASSPGGNLEAFF.

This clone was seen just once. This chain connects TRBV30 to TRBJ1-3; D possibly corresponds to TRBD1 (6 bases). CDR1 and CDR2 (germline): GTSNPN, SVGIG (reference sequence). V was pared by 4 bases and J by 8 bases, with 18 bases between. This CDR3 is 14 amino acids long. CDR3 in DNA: TGTGCCTGGAACATAAACAGGGTGTCGGACACCATATATTTT. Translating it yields CAWNINRVSDTIYF.

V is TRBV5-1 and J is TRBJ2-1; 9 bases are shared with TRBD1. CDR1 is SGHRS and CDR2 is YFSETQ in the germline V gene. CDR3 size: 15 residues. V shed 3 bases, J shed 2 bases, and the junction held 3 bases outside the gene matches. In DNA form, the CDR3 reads TGCGCCAGCAGCTCTGGACAGGGGACCTACAATGAGCAGTTCTTC. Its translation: CASSSGQGTYNEQFF.

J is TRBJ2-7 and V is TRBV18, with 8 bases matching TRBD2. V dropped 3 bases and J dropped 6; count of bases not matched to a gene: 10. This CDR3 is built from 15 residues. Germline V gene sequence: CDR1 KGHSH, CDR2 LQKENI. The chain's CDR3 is CASSPTGGRKVEQYF. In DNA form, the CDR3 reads TGTGCCAGCTCACCGACGGGGGGGCGCAAGGTCGAGCAGTACTTC.

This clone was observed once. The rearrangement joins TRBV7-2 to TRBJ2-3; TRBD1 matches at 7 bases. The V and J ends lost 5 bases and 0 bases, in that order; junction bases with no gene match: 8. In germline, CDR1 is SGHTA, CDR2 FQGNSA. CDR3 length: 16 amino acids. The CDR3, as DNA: TGTGCCAGCAGCGACGGGACAGTATTTAGCACAGATACGCAGTATTTT. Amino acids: CASSDGTVFSTDTQYF.

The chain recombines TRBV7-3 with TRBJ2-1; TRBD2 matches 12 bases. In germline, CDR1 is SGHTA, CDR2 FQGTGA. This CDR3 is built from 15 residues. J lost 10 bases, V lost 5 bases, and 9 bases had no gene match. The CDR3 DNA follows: TGTGCCAGCAGCGTGACTAGCGGGAGTTCTACGGAGCAGTTCTTC. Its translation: CASSVTSGSSTEQFF. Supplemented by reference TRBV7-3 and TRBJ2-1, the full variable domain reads GAGVSQTPSNKVTEKGKYVELRCDPISGHTALYWYRQSLGQGPEFLIYFQGTGAADDSGLPNDRFFAVRPEGSVSTLKIQRTERGDSAVYLCASSVTSGSSTEQFFGPGTRLTVL.

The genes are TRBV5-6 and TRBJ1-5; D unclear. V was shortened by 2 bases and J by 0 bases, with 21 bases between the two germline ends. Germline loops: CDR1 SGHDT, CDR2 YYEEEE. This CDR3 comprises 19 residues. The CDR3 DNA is TGTGCCAGCAGCTTTTGGGCAGTGTCCGTGAGCCTTAGCAATCAGCCCCAGCATTTT. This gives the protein CASSFWAVSVSLSNQPQHF.